This entry is about one T cell receptor (beta chain). This specimen includes other DNA sequences encoding the same CDR3. Method: immunoSEQ multiplex PCR; TCRdb's copy keeps in-frame clones and lacks some. The data show 240,000 or so clones, roughly 91% seen once. These data belong to a study of blood T cell repertoires in COVID-19. Germline V CDR1 and CDR2: MNHEY, SVGAGI. The CDR3 runs 12 residues. Losses at the gene ends were 5 bases for V and 4 bases for J; bases not matched to a gene: 1. This clonotype was sampled from a woman aged 40 to 50 who had recovered from COVID-19. The chain links TRBV6-5 to TRBJ2-7, with 8 bases aligning to TRBD1. Sequencing was done on a sample of peripheral blood. The CDR3 reads CASSRQGYEQYF. The CDR3 DNA reads TGTGCCAGCAGTCGACAGGGGTACGAGCAGTACTTC.